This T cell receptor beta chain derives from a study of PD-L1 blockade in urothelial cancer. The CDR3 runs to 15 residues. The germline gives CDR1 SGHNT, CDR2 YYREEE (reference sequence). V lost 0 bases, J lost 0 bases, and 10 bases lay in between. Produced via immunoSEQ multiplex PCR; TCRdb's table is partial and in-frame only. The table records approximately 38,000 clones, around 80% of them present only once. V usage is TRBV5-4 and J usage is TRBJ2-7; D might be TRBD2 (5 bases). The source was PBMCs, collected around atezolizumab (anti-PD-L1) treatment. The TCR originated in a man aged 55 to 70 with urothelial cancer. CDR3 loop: CASSLEAGASYEQYF. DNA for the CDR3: TGTGCCAGCAGCTTGGAGGCGGGTGCCTCCTACGAGCAGTACTTC.